The T cell receptor (beta chain) under discussion was sequenced for a study of blood T cells in healthy people across ages. Looking at the study overall: Template-switching capture recovered about one barcoded beta molecule per two T cells. Whole-study findings and limits: CMV status of donors was unknown, possibly confounding expanded clonotype changes. Donors of long life had a larger count of naive CD4+ cells and greater diversity than aged donors.

About this clonotype itself: What it binds is unknown.

Trimming removed 0 bases from V and 0 bases from J; junction bases left unmatched: 6. In germline, CDR1 is SGHTA, CDR2 FQGNSA. The length of the CDR3 is 17 residues. A J-beta primer mix and a sample-barcoded 5' primer were used in a second PCR of about 7 to 12 cycles. MiXCR was run by TCRdb on the 5' RACE reads, yielding one entry per CDR3 protein. Found here are 450,000 to 700,000 distinct CDR3 sequences, about 26% of them singletons; the top ten hold approximately 17%. This TCR was sampled from a woman between 65 and 79 years old in good health. The chain carries TRBV7-2 and TRBJ2-7; TRBD1 aligns across 9 bases. The specimen was blood. The CDR3 sequence: CASSLAFGTGSSYEQYF. CDR3 coding DNA: TGTGCCAGCAGCTTAGCGTTTGGGACAGGGAGCTCCTACGAGCAGTACTTC.